The 22 T cell receptor beta chains below come from one sample, sequenced in a study of blood T cell repertoires in COVID-19 (dated by TCRdb to the early 2020s). To prepare the library, the immunoSEQ multiplex PCR assay was applied. TCRdb took this table from immuneACCESS and kept in-frame rearrangements with V and J called. Such tables lack part of the clones; where checked against another copy, unresolved V genes explain under half of the gap, and the rest is unexplained. In all, the sample holds approximately 240,000 clones, and 75% to 85% of those were seen once. The ten largest make up 1.3% of the sample. Sequenced material: peripheral blood. The receptors were gathered from a woman younger than 45 with COVID-19, enrolled during active disease.

The genes are TRBV7-9 and TRBJ2-1; weak D call: TRBD1 (5 bases). V was shortened by 8 bases and J by 4 bases, with 18 bases between the two germline ends. The CDR3 spans 15 residues. CDR1 is SEHNR, CDR2 FQNEAQ, per germline (reference sequence). CDR3 in amino acids: CASGQSEADYNEQFF. The CDR3, as DNA: TGTGCCAGCGGACAATCTGAAGCAGATTACAATGAGCAGTTCTTC.

This chain links TRBV27 with TRBJ1-6; 8 bases fit TRBD1. J lost 6 bases, V lost 0 bases, and 4 bases had no gene match. Per the germline V gene, CDR1 is MNHEY and CDR2 is SMNVEV (reference sequence). The CDR3 has 16 amino acids. CDR3 coding DNA: TGTGCCAGCAGTTTATCAGGGACAGGTCCTAATTCACCCCTCCACTTT. Translated: CASSLSGTGPNSPLHF.

A word on this clone: At one end, the junction sequence differs from germline, possibly due to a read error. The chain joins TRBV18 to TRBJ1-2; possible D gene TRBD1, 6 bases. The length of the CDR3 is 12 residues. Germline V gene lookup returns CDR1 KGHSH and CDR2 LQKENI. The CDR3 DNA reads TGTGCCAGCTCACCACCGGACAGATCGTCGGCCTTC. It translates to CASSPPDRSSAF.

This sequence joins TRBV24-1 and TRBJ2-7, with TRBD1 matching over 9 bases. J was trimmed by 3 bases and V by 5 bases; bases with no gene match: 7. This CDR3 contains 15 residues. Germline V gene data show CDR1 as KGHDR and CDR2 as SFDVKD. CDR3 coding DNA: TGTGCCACCAGTGCCAAGCTGACAGGGGGCTACGAGCAGTACTTC. As protein: CATSAKLTGGYEQYF.

The chain recombines TRBV6-2 or TRBV6-3 with TRBJ1-2; TRBD1 aligns across 9 bases. The germline V gene has CDR1 MNHEY and CDR2 SVGEGT. J gave up 6 bases and V 0 bases, and 8 bases lay outside the gene matches. The CDR3 is made up of 16 amino acids. The CDR3 protein is CASSYSDTGGLDGYTF. The CDR3 nucleotides are TGTGCCAGCAGTTACTCGGACACAGGGGGCCTGGATGGCTACACCTTC.

The J gene is TRBJ2-5, the V gene TRBV7-9; possible D gene TRBD2, 6 bases. From germline, CDR1 is SEHNR and CDR2 FQNEAQ (reference sequence). This CDR3 is built from 16 residues. Between the trimmed V and J ends, which lost 1 base and 3 bases, there was a span of 15 bases. In DNA, the CDR3 is TGTGCCAGCAGCTTAGGCGCGGGTTGGGAGGAAGAGACCCAGTACTTC. Its translation: CASSLGAGWEEETQYF. Supplemented by reference TRBV7-9 and TRBJ2-5, the full variable domain reads DTGVSQNPRHKITKRGQNVTFRCDPISEHNRLYWYRQTLGQGPEFLTYFQNEAQLEKSRLLSDRFSAERPKGSFSTLEIQRTEQGDSAMYLCASSLGAGWEEETQYFGPGTRLLVL.

The chain employs TRBV5-4 and TRBJ2-1; 9 bases align to TRBD2. V gave up 1 base and J gave up 12 bases; unmatched junction bases: 5. This CDR3 is built from 13 residues. Germline V gene data show CDR1 as SGHNT and CDR2 as YYREEE (reference sequence). The CDR3 nucleotides read TGTGCCAGCAGCTTGCCACTAGCGGGCGGGCAGTTCTTC. Protein sequence: CASSLPLAGGQFF.

The V and J genes are TRBV6-2 or TRBV6-3 and TRBJ2-7, with 7 bases matching TRBD2. V was pared by 4 bases and J by 6 bases, with 12 bases of the junction left unmatched. Germline CDR1 is MNHEY and CDR2 is SVGEGT. The CDR3 is 15 residues long. The CDR3 coding sequence is TGTGCCAGCAGTTTACCTAGCGGAACTACTATCGAGCAGTACTTC. Amino acid sequence: CASSLPSGTTIEQYF.

The rearrangement joins TRBV5-1 to TRBJ2-5; tentative D call: TRBD1 (6 bases). The CDR3 sequence is 14 residues long. Trimming removed 4 bases from V and 4 bases from J, with 14 bases in between. The germline gives CDR1 SGHRS, CDR2 YFSETQ. The CDR3, as DNA: TGCGCCAGCAGCAGCGCAGGGGTTCCAGAGACCCAGTACTTC. This encodes CASSSAGVPETQYF.

The rearrangement uses TRBV27 and TRBJ1-2; maybe TRBD1 (6 bases). CDR3 length: 14 residues. V was trimmed by 2 bases and J by 8 bases, leaving 15 bases between them. Per the germline V gene, CDR1 is MNHEY and CDR2 is SMNVEV (reference sequence). The CDR3 spells CASSLTGMGKGYTF. The CDR3 DNA reads TGTGCCAGCAGTTTAACAGGGATGGGGAAAGGCTACACCTTC.

The V gene is TRBV30, the J gene TRBJ2-1; D unresolved. Trimming shortened V by 4 bases and J by 8 bases, and 12 bases separated the two germline ends. CDR3 length: 12 residues. Germline V lookup: CDR1 GTSNPN, CDR2 SVGIG (reference sequence). The CDR3 region has the DNA TGTGCCTGGACAGACTTCACGGATGAGCAGTTCTTC. Translated, it gives CAWTDFTDEQFF.

The J gene is TRBJ1-2, the V gene TRBV5-1; 7 nucleotides match TRBD1. J gave up 6 bases and V 0 bases, and 2 bases lay outside the gene matches. This CDR3 spans 13 amino acids. Looked up from germline, CDR1 is SGHRS and CDR2 is YFSETQ. The CDR3 nucleotides read TGCGCCAGCAGCTTGGCGCAGGGGGATGGCTACACCTTC. This gives the protein CASSLAQGDGYTF.

CDR3: CASSVGGSFTYNEQFF. In DNA form, the CDR3 reads TGTGCCAGCAGCGTTGGGGGGTCTTTTACCTACAATGAGCAGTTCTTC. The V and J genes are TRBV9 and TRBJ2-1, with TRBD2 as a possible D gene (6 bases). CDR3 size: 16 residues. V was clipped by 2 bases and J by 2 bases, with 14 bases between them. The V gene's germline CDR1 is SGDLS and CDR2 YYNGEE.

V is TRBV29-1 and J is TRBJ2-1; D possibly corresponds to TRBD2 (6 bases). The V gene lost 4 bases and the J gene lost 12 bases, with 19 bases spanning the gap. This CDR3 has 13 residues. Germline-derived CDR1 and CDR2 are SQVTM and ANQGSEA. The CDR3 here is CSVAQGRGRRQFF. In nucleotides, the CDR3 is TGCAGCGTTGCCCAGGGTCGGGGGAGGCGGCAGTTCTTC.

The chain recombines TRBV24-1 with TRBJ1-4; TRBD1 matches at 9 bases. Germline V lookup: CDR1 KGHDR, CDR2 SFDVKD. This CDR3 comprises 15 residues. The ends lost 4 bases at V and 8 bases at J; junction bases unmatched: 7. The CDR3: CATSELQGAGEKLFF. CDR3 nucleotide sequence: TGTGCCACCAGTGAACTACAGGGGGCCGGAGAAAAACTGTTTTTT.

The V and J genes are TRBV27 and TRBJ1-2, with TRBD1 identical over 7 bases. Germline lookup yields CDR1 MNHEY and CDR2 SMNVEV (reference sequence). CDR3 length: 13 residues. Trimming cost V 6 bases and J 5 bases; bases outside gene matches: 6. CDR3 amino acids: CASSLGTAYGYTF. The CDR3 nucleotides are TGTGCCAGCAGCCTCGGGACAGCTTATGGCTACACCTTC.

Turning to this clone: This sample includes further DNA sequences coding for the same CDR3. In DNA, the CDR3 is TGTGCCAGCAGCCGAGGGACAGGGAGTTCCTACGAGCAGTACTTC. This codes for CASSRGTGSSYEQYF. The V gene is TRBV9, the J gene TRBJ2-7; 9 bases are a match to TRBD1. The junction had 6 bases not matched to a gene; V was cut back by 4 bases and J by 1 base. The germline V gene encodes CDR1 SGDLS and CDR2 YYNGEE. The length of the CDR3 is 15 residues.

The V call is TRBV4-2, the J call TRBJ1-2, with 11 bases matching TRBD1. Germline V gene lookup returns CDR1 LGHNA and CDR2 YNFKEQ. CDR3 size: 15 residues. Trimming at V came to 5 bases and at J to 6 bases, leaving 8 bases not matched to a gene. The CDR3 sequence is CASSSPGQGEHGYTF. The CDR3 nucleotides read TGTGCCAGCAGCTCCCCGGGACAGGGGGAGCATGGCTACACCTTC.

This chain connects TRBV25-1 to TRBJ2-3; possibly TRBD2 for D (5 bases). The CDR3 is 14 amino acids. Germline CDR1 and CDR2: MGHDK and SYGVNS. V was pared by 3 bases and J by 5 bases, with 12 bases between. The CDR3 protein is CASSDPGLLDTQYF. The CDR3 bases are TGTGCCAGCAGTGATCCCGGACTGTTAGATACGCAGTATTTT.

CDR3 residues: CASSLPLQPQHF. CDR3 nucleotides: TGTGCCAGCAGTTTACCCCTTCAGCCCCAGCATTTT. V is TRBV27 and J is TRBJ1-5; no clear D. The CDR3 length is 12 residues. Germline values: CDR1 MNHEY, CDR2 SMNVEV (reference sequence). Trimming removed 2 bases from V and 6 bases from J, with 5 bases in between.

The chain employs TRBV29-1 and TRBJ2-7; 15 positions agree with TRBD2. There are 16 residues in the CDR3. The J segment lost 4 bases and the V segment lost 6 bases, leaving 10 bases of the junction unmatched. Germline V gene sequence: CDR1 SQVTM, CDR2 ANQGSEA. In DNA, the CDR3 is TGCAGCGTGTTGGGGACTAGCGGGGGGCAATTTTACGAGCAGTACTTC. Encoded protein: CSVLGTSGGQFYEQYF.

This chain joins TRBV25-1 and TRBJ2-5, with D possibly matching TRBD2 (7 bases). Deletions cut 7 bases from V and 4 bases from J, with 16 bases between. Germline V gene sequence: CDR1 MGHDK, CDR2 SYGVNS. This CDR3 contains 14 residues. CDR3 in DNA: TGTGCCAGCAAACGGGGGGCCGGGGGAGAGACCCAGTACTTC. This encodes CASKRGAGGETQYF.